These 19 T cell receptor beta chains share one sample of origin, sequenced in a study of technical replicates of blood from a few donors. Sequencing used immunoSEQ multiplex PCR; TCRdb keeps in-frame clones, though not all of them. The table lists fewer than 65,000 clones, about 87% of them singletons. Source material: PBMCs. These receptors came from a human donor in good health. Some clones in this sample may be carry-over from other donors' samples.

The chain uses TRBV18 and TRBJ1-1; 8 bases align to TRBD1. This CDR3 region has 15 residues. Per germline, CDR1 KGHSH and CDR2 LQKENI. V was pared by 0 bases and J by 7 bases, with 7 bases of the junction left unmatched. Here the CDR3 DNA reads TGTGCCAGCTCACCACCGAATGACAGGGGCGGTGAAGCTTTCTTT. The encoded protein is CASSPPNDRGGEAFF.

This clone was recorded once. The V gene is TRBV13, the J gene TRBJ1-1; the D gene is possibly TRBD1 (5 bases). Trimming left V 4 bases short and J 4 bases short, with 10 bases between. CDR1 is PRHDT, CDR2 FYEKMQ, per germline (reference sequence). This CDR3 comprises 13 residues. CDR3 amino acids: CASSSPGGTEAFF. The CDR3 DNA reads TGTGCCAGCAGCTCCCCGGGGGGCACTGAAGCTTTCTTT.

The V gene is TRBV7-2, the J gene TRBJ1-3; D is undetermined. The CDR3 length is 17 residues. The V end lost 0 bases, the J end lost 2 bases, and 14 bases lay between the germline ends. Per the germline V gene, CDR1 is SGHTA and CDR2 is FQGNSA. The CDR3 loop is CASSLAYGGWTGNTIYF. As DNA, the CDR3 is TGTGCCAGCAGCTTAGCGTATGGAGGATGGACTGGAAACACCATATATTTT.

V usage is TRBV6-5 and J usage is TRBJ1-2, with D perhaps TRBD1 (6 bases). CDR1 MNHEY and CDR2 SVGAGI come from the germline V gene. The CDR3 contains 15 residues. Trimming cost V 5 bases and J 4 bases, with 17 bases left between them. The CDR3, as DNA: TGTGCCAGCAGTCCCTGGGGAGGGGGGAGCTATGGCTACACCTTC. Amino acids: CASSPWGGGSYGYTF.

This chain joins TRBV7-2 and TRBJ2-5, with D possibly matching TRBD2 (5 bases). The CDR3 length is 13 residues. The V end lost 7 bases, the J end lost 5 bases, and 14 bases lay between the germline ends. Germline V CDR1 and CDR2: SGHTA, FQGNSA. The CDR3 loop reads CASTLDRGETQYF. The CDR3 coding sequence is TGTGCCAGCACCTTGGATAGAGGGGAGACCCAGTACTTC. Supplemented by reference TRBV7-2 and TRBJ2-5, the full variable domain reads GAGVSQSPSNKVTEKGKDVELRCDPISGHTALYWYRQSLGQGLEFLIYFQGNSAPDKSGLPSDRFSAERTGGSVSTLTIQRTQQEDSAVYLCASTLDRGETQYFGPGTRLLVL.

The rearrangement joins TRBV2 to TRBJ2-7, with TRBD2 identical over 11 bases. Germline CDR1 reads SNHLY; CDR2 reads FYNNEI. With 7 bases clipped from V and 2 bases from J, the junction kept 1 base outside the gene matches. CDR3 length: 13 residues. DNA for the CDR3: TGTGCCAGCAAGGGACTAGCGGCCTACGAGCAGTACTTC. Encoded protein: CASKGLAAYEQYF.

This chain connects TRBV6-6 to TRBJ1-1; D call uncertain. V dropped 6 bases and J dropped 7 bases, with 18 bases sitting between them. The CDR3 spans 14 residues. CDR1 is MNHNY, CDR2 SVGAGI, per germline (reference sequence). CDR3 coding DNA: TGTGCCAGCAGGGACCCGGGGAGCGGACTTGAAGCTTTCTTT. Translated: CASRDPGSGLEAFF.

The chain has TRBV7-2 and TRBJ1-2; D not certain. Trimming removed 1 base from V and 6 bases from J, with 6 bases in between. The CDR3 runs to 12 residues. The V gene's germline CDR1 is SGHTA and CDR2 FQGNSA. The DNA for the CDR3 is TGTGCCAGCAGCTTAGGACTGGATGGCTACACCTTC. Translating it yields CASSLGLDGYTF.

J is TRBJ1-6 and V is TRBV5-1, with 7 bases lining up with TRBD1. Germline values: CDR1 SGHRS, CDR2 YFSETQ. This CDR3 has 16 amino acids. With 1 base clipped from V and 10 bases from J, the junction kept 11 bases outside the gene matches. DNA of the CDR3: TGCGCCAGCAGCTTGTCCAACAGGGGCCCTGGGTCACCCCTCCACTTT. This translates into CASSLSNRGPGSPLHF.

V gene TRBV5-1 combines with J gene TRBJ2-3; 8 bases are shared with TRBD1. CDR1 and CDR2 (germline): SGHRS, YFSETQ. The CDR3 has 15 residues. With V trimmed by 4 bases and J by 1 base, 5 bases remained unmatched. CDR3 nucleotide sequence: TGCGCCAGCAGCCTACGGACAGGGCGCACAGATACGCAGTATTTT. Translated, it gives CASSLRTGRTDTQYF.

The chain has TRBV2 and TRBJ1-4, with D tentatively TRBD1 (5 bases). Trimming left V 7 bases short and J 7 bases short, with 16 bases between. Germline CDR1 and CDR2: SNHLY and FYNNEI. This CDR3 is 14 amino acids long. Written as DNA, the CDR3 is TGTGCCAGCATTAGACAGAAATCAGGTGAAAAACTGTTTTTT. This codes for CASIRQKSGEKLFF.

This chain links TRBV30 with TRBJ2-5; D is possibly TRBD2 (5 bases). The V gene's germline CDR1 is GTSNPN and CDR2 SVGIG (reference sequence). V lost 7 bases, J lost 2 bases, and 17 bases lay in between. CDR3 length: 14 residues. The CDR3 DNA follows: TGTGCCTTCCTCGGAAGCGGAGCTCAAGAGACCCAGTACTTC. It specifies CAFLGSGAQETQYF.

The chain carries TRBV19 and TRBJ1-5, with D tentatively TRBD1 (6 bases). The germline V gene has CDR1 LNHDA and CDR2 SQIVND (reference sequence). V was trimmed by 10 bases and J by 0 bases, leaving 13 bases between them. This CDR3 is 14 amino acids long. CDR3 region: CAISRGDSNQPQHF. The CDR3 region has the DNA TGTGCCATCTCCAGGGGCGATAGCAATCAGCCCCAGCATTTT.

A single count supports this clone. The chain employs TRBV7-8 and TRBJ2-2, with TRBD1 matching 7 bases. The germline V gene has CDR1 SGHVS and CDR2 FQNEAQ. After removal of 1 base from V and 7 bases from J, the junction contained 6 bases not matched to a gene. The CDR3 loop spans 15 amino acids. The CDR3 nucleotides are TGTGCCAGCAGCTTAGGACAGGGTTCGGGCGGGGAGCTGTTTTTT. Its translation: CASSLGQGSGGELFF.

This chain links TRBV19 with TRBJ1-5; D unresolved. Trimming cost V 5 bases and J 3 bases, with 8 bases left between them. CDR1 and CDR2 from the germline V gene are LNHDA and SQIVND (reference sequence). The CDR3 loop spans 13 amino acids. CDR3 amino acids: CASSQSVNQPQHF. The CDR3 region has the DNA TGTGCCAGTAGTCAGTCAGTCAATCAGCCCCAGCATTTT.

The chain employs TRBV2 and TRBJ1-6; no definite D call. Germline lookup yields CDR1 SNHLY and CDR2 FYNNEI. The CDR3 is made up of 13 amino acids. The V end lost 5 bases, the J end lost 8 bases, and 10 bases lay between the germline ends. The chain's CDR3 is CASSIDGYSPLHF. CDR3 bases: TGTGCCAGCAGTATCGACGGGTATTCACCCCTCCACTTT.

The V call is TRBV7-6, the J call TRBJ1-1, with D possibly matching TRBD1 (5 bases). The CDR3 contains 15 residues. V gave up 5 bases and J gave up 0 bases, with 13 bases separating them. CDR1 and CDR2 from the germline V gene are SGHVS and FNYEAQ. CDR3 protein: CASSPTDTLNTEAFF. Written as DNA, the CDR3 is TGTGCCAGCAGCCCGACGGACACGTTGAACACTGAAGCTTTCTTT.

The chain is built from TRBV7-9 and TRBJ2-5, with a weak D call TRBD2 (6 bases). CDR3 length equals 16 residues. From germline, CDR1 is SEHNR and CDR2 FQNEAQ (reference sequence). Deletions cut 4 bases from V and 4 bases from J, with 19 bases between. CDR3 bases: TGTGCCAGCAGCTCCGGGCTAGTGGGGGGTCGAGAGACCCAGTACTTC. Amino acids: CASSSGLVGGRETQYF.

Here the CDR3 DNA reads TGTGCCAGCAGCCCGTTGAACGGGACTAGCCAAGAGACCCAGTACTTC. This encodes CASSPLNGTSQETQYF. The rearrangement joins TRBV4-2 to TRBJ2-5; 8 bases align to TRBD2. CDR1 and CDR2 from the germline V gene are LGHNA and YNFKEQ. V shed 4 bases and J 1 base; nucleotides not matched to a gene: 8. This CDR3 is built from 16 residues.